Reported below is one T cell receptor (beta chain). This clonotype was observed many times. Its binding antigen is unknown. One junction end does not reproduce the germline sequence, and a read error may be involved. The data derive from a study of prognosis after radiotherapy for stage I lung cancer (dated by TCRdb to the early 2020s). The study in broad terms: Roughly 20 stage I NSCLC patients were enrolled in Nanjing, China, between 2018 and early 2019. The study profiled peripheral blood TCR beta repertoires from stage I NSCLC patients before and after stereotactic body radiotherapy and related them to distant failure. Fourteen of the patients presented with newly diagnosed primary stage I lung tumors; five had oligometastatic NSCLC following surgical resection of the primary tumor. Squamous cell carcinoma histology was identified in six to eight patients, and adenocarcinoma histology was identified in roughly eleven patients. After SBRT, distant metastases developed in about 20% of the 19 patients at a median of approximately 7 months, while the remaining 15 patients had no significant progression. All patients were considered medically inoperable, owing to comorbidities in some 11 and refusal of surgery in several. No patient received concurrent therapy alongside SBRT. Image-guided IMRT or VMAT was used to deliver SBRT in 3 to 5 fractions at a biologically effective dose of at least 100 Gy. Ages in the cohort of 13 men and a handful of women ranged from roughly 50 to 90 years, with a median of 74. A total of roughly 38 blood samples from approximately 19 patients were sequenced, with one sample obtained before and one obtained after SBRT for each patient.

All patients had node-negative disease on CT and PET/CT, and none had a history of other malignancies or prior chemotherapy or radiotherapy. At each of two time points, about 5.5 milliliters of peripheral venous blood were collected in EDTA tubes. Ficoll-Paque Plus density-gradient centrifugation was used to isolate PBMCs. Samples were stored at -80°C immediately after collection until analysis. From a lookup of the germline V gene, CDR1 and CDR2 are SGHAT and FQNNGV. Taken from cysteine to phenylalanine, the CDR3 has 15 residues. Only the CDR3 portion is preserved as DNA: 45 bases, with reading frame beginning at the first base. What the authors observed across the whole study: Differences in TRBV and TRBJ usage frequencies by metastasis status were reportedly observed in two V genes at baseline and in 10 or so V and two J genes after SBRT. After SBRT, the count of unique TCR clones dropped from a median of around 10,000 beforehand to nearly 7,000 afterward (Wilcoxon paired P=0.011). Post-SBRT Shannon entropy and its change from baseline were lower in patients who developed distant metastases; baseline Shannon entropy was not associated with metastases. None of the reported P values were adjusted for multiple comparisons. Limitations of the study included a small cohort and short follow-up, and the study findings need independent validation. Whether the expanded TCR clones were tumor-specific was not determined.

Two rounds of multiplex PCR on genomic DNA were used to amplify the TCR beta CDR3 region. The first PCR round used primers specific to each TRBV and TRBJ gene, and the primer sequences were filed in Chinese patent CN105087789A. Universal primers were used in the second round of PCR. The Roche High Pure PCR Template Preparation Kit was used to extract genomic DNA from frozen PBMCs. Paired-end sequencing with 151 bp reads was performed on the libraries using an Illumina HiSeq 3000. The study's processing was this. CutAdapt was used to discard raw reads that did not contain the multiplex PCR primer sequences. High-quality paired reads were merged into contigs with PEAR. MiXCR assigned TRB V, D and J gene segments to each contig by aligning to reference sequences. CDR3 sequences were clustered by base quality and sequence similarity to remove sequencing errors. Diversity was measured as Shannon entropy normalized by the natural log of productive TCR sequence number. To get clonality, Shannon entropy was divided by the natural log of the number of unique clonotypes, and that result was subtracted from one. Using the Youden index from ROC curves, the researchers picked the repertoire-metric cut-offs for progression-free survival, and all analyses were carried out in R 3.5.3. TCRdb cleaned the public reads at Q25 with fastp, built clones with MiXCR and kept in-frame beta chains. Merged by CDR3 protein, the rows form single entries marked with the most common genes and DNA. TCRdb's processing, not the authors' own work, is the source of the V and J calls. This sample gives about 15,000 distinct CDR3 sequences in total; about 30% of them show up just once. The ten top clones hold 10% to 13% of the sample.

The source is a donor aged 50 or older with non-small cell lung cancer. Recombination linked TRBV11-2 to TRBJ2-1; TRBD1 is a weak D gene call, 6 bases matching. The input for sequencing was PBMCs, taken before or after stereotactic body radiation therapy (not recorded which). The DNA is as follows: TGTGCCAGCAGCGCCTCCTCGACTCGCCCGAGGGGGTTGAGCTTC. Translated, it gives CASSASSTRPRGLSF.